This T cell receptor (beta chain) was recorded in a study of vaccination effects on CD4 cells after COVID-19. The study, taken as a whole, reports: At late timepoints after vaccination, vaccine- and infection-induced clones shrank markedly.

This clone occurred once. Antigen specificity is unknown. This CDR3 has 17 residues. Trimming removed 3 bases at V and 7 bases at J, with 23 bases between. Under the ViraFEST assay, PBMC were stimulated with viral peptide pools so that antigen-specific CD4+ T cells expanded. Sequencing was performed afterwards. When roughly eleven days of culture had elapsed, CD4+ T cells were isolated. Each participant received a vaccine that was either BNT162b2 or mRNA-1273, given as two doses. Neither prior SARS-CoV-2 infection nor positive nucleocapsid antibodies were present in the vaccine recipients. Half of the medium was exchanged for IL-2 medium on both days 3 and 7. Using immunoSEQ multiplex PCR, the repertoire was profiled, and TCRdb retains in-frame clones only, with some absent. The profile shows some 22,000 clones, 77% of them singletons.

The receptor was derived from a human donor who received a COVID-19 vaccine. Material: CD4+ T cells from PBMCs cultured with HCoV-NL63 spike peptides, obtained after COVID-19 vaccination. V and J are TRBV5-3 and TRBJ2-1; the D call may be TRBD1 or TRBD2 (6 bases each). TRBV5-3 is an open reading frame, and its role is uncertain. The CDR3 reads CARSSIQTRGMINEQFF. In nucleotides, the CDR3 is TGTGCCAGAAGCTCGATACAGACTAGGGGGATGATTAATGAGCAGTTCTTC.